This is a list of T cell receptor beta chains from one sample in a study of T-cell memory formation after mild COVID-19. TCRdb reprocessed the 5' RACE reads via MiXCR and lists one record per CDR3 protein. Here the sample spans about 420,000 distinct CDR3 sequences, around a quarter being singletons. The specimen sequenced was PBMCs or a T cell subset sorted from them (not recorded which). Receptor source: an adult woman who had mild COVID-19 (a few samples of this study predate the infection). Cell type and time point are not known. Each CDR3 is given with its conserved first and last residue. The D gene is left open where the match is weak. Clone size is stated in some rows and not others, as once, few, many or a class when expanded.

V: TRBV10-3
J: TRBJ2-1
D: -
size: -
DNA: TGTGCCATCAGTGAAGTCCCCGCGAGCTCCTACAATGAGCAGTTCTTC
CDR3: CAISEVPASSYNEQFF

V: TRBV5-1
J: TRBJ1-1
D: -
size: many
DNA: TGCGCCAGCAGCTTGGAGCAGGCACTCACGAACACTGAAGCTTTCTTT
CDR3: CASSLEQALTNTEAFF

V: TRBV7-6
J: TRBJ2-7
D: TRBD1
size: -
DNA: TGTGCCAGCAGCTTAGGTGGGACAGGGACCGAGCAGTACTTC
CDR3: CASSLGGTGTEQYF

V: TRBV9
J: TRBJ2-1
D: TRBD1
size: -
DNA: TGTGCCAGCAGCGAGGGACTCGGGACAGGGATCAATGAGCAGTTCTTC
CDR3: CASSEGLGTGINEQFF

V: TRBV29-1
J: TRBJ1-2
D: TRBD1
size: few
DNA: TGCAGCGTTCAGGGGGGCTATGGCTACACCTTC
CDR3: CSVQGGYGYTF

V: TRBV6-5
J: TRBJ1-5
D: TRBD1
size: many
DNA: TGTGCCAGCAGTTACTACAGGGGAAGCAATCAGCCCCAGCATTTT
CDR3: CASSYYRGSNQPQHF

V: TRBV30
J: TRBJ1-1
D: -
size: few
DNA: TGTGCCTGGGAAGTGGACAACGGCACTGAAGCTTTCTTT
CDR3: CAWEVDNGTEAFF

V: TRBV27
J: TRBJ2-5
D: -
size: few
DNA: TGTGCCAGCAGCCGCGACAGGGCGGGATGGGAGACCCAGTACTTC
CDR3: CASSRDRAGWETQYF

V: TRBV20-1
J: TRBJ1-5
D: TRBD1
size: few
DNA: TGCAGTGCTAGAGAGACAGGGGAAGGCAATCAGCCCCAGCATTTT
CDR3: CSARETGEGNQPQHF

V: TRBV6-6
J: TRBJ2-7
D: TRBD2
size: -
DNA: TGTGCCAGCAGTTACGGCCCGGGACTAGCGGCGGACGAGCAGTACTTC
CDR3: CASSYGPGLAADEQYF

V: TRBV7-6
J: TRBJ2-1
D: -
size: -
DNA: TGTGCCAGCAGCACGCGGACAGCCTACAATGAGCAGTTCTTC
CDR3: CASSTRTAYNEQFF

V: TRBV5-5
J: TRBJ2-3
D: -
size: -
DNA: TGTGCCAGCAGCTTGACAGGGAACACAGATACGCAGTATTTT
CDR3: CASSLTGNTDTQYF

V: TRBV7-3
J: TRBJ1-1
D: TRBD1
size: -
DNA: TGTGCCAGCAGCCCAGTGGGGACAGGGGGCCGAAGCACTGAAGCTTTCTTT
CDR3: CASSPVGTGGRSTEAFF

V: TRBV7-6
J: TRBJ1-1
D: TRBD1
size: -
DNA: TGTGCCAGCAGCCGACAGGGCGGTTCTATGAACACTGAAGCTTTCTTT
CDR3: CASSRQGGSMNTEAFF

V: TRBV7-7
J: TRBJ2-5
D: -
size: -
DNA: TGTGCTAGCAGCCCCCAGAGGGGAAGGTGGTACTTC
CDR3: CASSPQRGRWYF

V: TRBV14
J: TRBJ1-2
D: -
size: -
DNA: TGTGCCAGCAGGGGGGACGTTCGAACCTCCGGCTACACCTTC
CDR3: CASRGDVRTSGYTF

V: TRBV6-2/TRBV6-3
J: TRBJ2-2
D: -
size: -
DNA: TGTGCCATCACTAGCTTAGGGAAACGCGCCGGGGAGCTGTTTTTT
CDR3: CAITSLGKRAGELFF

V: TRBV20-1
J: TRBJ2-3
D: TRBD2
size: few
DNA: TGCAGTGCCTCAGCGGGATTCACAGATACGCAGTATTTT
CDR3: CSASAGFTDTQYF

V: TRBV5-1
J: TRBJ2-7
D: TRBD2
size: -
DNA: TGCGCCAGCAAGACTAGCGGGAGCTCCTACGAGCAGTACTTC
CDR3: CASKTSGSSYEQYF

V: TRBV6-6
J: TRBJ2-5
D: TRBD2
size: -
DNA: TGTGCCAGCGGCCTAGCGGGGGAAGAGACCCAGTACTTC
CDR3: CASGLAGEETQYF

V: TRBV6-4
J: TRBJ2-3
D: -
size: few
DNA: TGTGCCAGCAGTGACTGGGGAGGCACAGATACGCAGTATTTT
CDR3: CASSDWGGTDTQYF

V: TRBV12-3/TRBV12-4
J: TRBJ1-5
D: -
size: -
DNA: TGTGCCAGCAGTTTGATGGGGCAGCCCCAGCATTTT
CDR3: CASSLMGQPQHF

V: TRBV4-3
J: TRBJ2-7
D: -
size: -
DNA: TGCGCCAGCAGCCAAGCCGCTTTCAGGGGTCGGAACGAGCAGTACTTC
CDR3: CASSQAAFRGRNEQYF

V: TRBV10-3
J: TRBJ1-5
D: -
size: -
DNA: TGTGCCATCAGTGACAGTACAAATCAGCCCCAGCATTTT
CDR3: CAISDSTNQPQHF